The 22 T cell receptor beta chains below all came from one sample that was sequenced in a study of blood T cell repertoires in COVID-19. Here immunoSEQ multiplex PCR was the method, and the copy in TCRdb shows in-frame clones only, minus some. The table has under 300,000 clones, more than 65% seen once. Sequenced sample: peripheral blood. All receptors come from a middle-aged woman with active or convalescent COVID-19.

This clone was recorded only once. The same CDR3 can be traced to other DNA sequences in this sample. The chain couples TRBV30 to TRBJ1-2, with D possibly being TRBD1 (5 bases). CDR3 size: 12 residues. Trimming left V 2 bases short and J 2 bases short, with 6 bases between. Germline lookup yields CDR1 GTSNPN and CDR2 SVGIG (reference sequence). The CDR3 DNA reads TGTGCCTGGAGTACAGGAAACTATGGCTACACCTTC. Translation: CAWSTGNYGYTF.

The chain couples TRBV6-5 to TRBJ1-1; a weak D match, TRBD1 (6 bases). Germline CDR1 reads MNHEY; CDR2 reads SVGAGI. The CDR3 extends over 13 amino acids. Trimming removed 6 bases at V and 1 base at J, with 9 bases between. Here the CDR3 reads CASRDRRNTEAFF. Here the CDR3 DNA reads TGTGCCAGCAGAGACAGGAGGAACACTGAAGCTTTCTTT.

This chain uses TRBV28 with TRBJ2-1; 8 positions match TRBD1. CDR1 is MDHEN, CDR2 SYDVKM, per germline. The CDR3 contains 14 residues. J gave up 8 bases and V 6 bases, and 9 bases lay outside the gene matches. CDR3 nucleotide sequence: TGTGCCAGCAGGAGGGGACAGGTCTTGGATGAGCAGTTCTTC. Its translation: CASRRGQVLDEQFF.

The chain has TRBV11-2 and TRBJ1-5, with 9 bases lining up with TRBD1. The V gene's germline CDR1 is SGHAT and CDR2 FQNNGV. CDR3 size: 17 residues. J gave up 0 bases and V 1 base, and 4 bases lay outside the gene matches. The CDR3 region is CASSLGDRAASNQPQHF. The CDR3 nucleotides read TGTGCCAGCAGCTTAGGGGACAGGGCAGCTAGCAATCAGCCCCAGCATTTT. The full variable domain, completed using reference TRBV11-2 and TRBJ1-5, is EAGVAQSPRYKIIEKRQSVAFWCNPISGHATLYWYQQILGQGPKLLIQFQNNGVVDDSQLPKDRFSAERLKGVDSTLKIQPAKLEDSAVYLCASSLGDRAASNQPQHFGDGTRLSIL.

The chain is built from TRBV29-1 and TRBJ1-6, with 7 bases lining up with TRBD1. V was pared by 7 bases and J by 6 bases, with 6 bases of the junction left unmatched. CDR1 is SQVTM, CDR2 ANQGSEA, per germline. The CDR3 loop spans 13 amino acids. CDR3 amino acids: CSAGQELNSPLHF. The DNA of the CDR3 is TGCAGCGCCGGACAGGAACTTAATTCACCCCTCCACTTT.

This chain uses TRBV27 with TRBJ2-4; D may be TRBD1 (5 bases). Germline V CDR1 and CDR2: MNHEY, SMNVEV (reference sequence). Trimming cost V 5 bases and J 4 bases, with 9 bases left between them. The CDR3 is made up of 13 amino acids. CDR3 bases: TGTGCCAGCAGTACAGGATTGAAAAACATTCAGTACTTC. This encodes CASSTGLKNIQYF.

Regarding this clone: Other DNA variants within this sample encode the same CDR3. The DNA for the CDR3 is TGTGCCAGCAGTTTATTGCGGGAGTCTGGGGCCAACGTCCTGACTTTC. It yields the protein CASSLLRESGANVLTF. This chain joins TRBV27 and TRBJ2-6, with 7 bases matching TRBD2. The germline gives CDR1 MNHEY, CDR2 SMNVEV (reference sequence). Trimming removed 1 base from V and 1 base from J; junction bases left unmatched: 1. CDR3 length: 16 residues.

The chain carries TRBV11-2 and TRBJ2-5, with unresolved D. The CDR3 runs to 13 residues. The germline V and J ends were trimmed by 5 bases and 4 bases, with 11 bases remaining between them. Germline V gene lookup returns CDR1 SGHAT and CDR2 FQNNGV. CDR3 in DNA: TGTGCCAGCAGCCCCAGTGGTCTAGAGACCCAGTACTTC. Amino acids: CASSPSGLETQYF.

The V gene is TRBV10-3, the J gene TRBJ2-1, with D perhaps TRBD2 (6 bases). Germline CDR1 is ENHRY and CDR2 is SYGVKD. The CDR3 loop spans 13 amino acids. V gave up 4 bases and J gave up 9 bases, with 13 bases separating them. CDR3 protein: CAISGEERSEQFF. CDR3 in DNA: TGTGCCATCAGTGGGGAGGAGAGGAGTGAGCAGTTCTTC.

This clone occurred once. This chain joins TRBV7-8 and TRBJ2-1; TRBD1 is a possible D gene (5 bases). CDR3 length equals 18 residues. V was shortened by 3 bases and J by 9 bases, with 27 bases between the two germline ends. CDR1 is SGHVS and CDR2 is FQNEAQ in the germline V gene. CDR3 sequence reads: CASSFEPGGASLYLEQFF. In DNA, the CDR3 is TGTGCCAGCAGCTTCGAACCAGGTGGGGCCTCACTGTACCTTGAGCAGTTCTTC.

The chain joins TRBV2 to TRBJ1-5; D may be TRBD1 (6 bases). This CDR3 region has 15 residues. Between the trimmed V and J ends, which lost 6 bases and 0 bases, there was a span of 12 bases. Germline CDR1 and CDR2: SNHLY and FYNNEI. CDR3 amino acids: CASSTGTISNQPQHF. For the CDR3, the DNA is TGTGCCAGCAGCACCGGGACAATTAGCAATCAGCCCCAGCATTTT.

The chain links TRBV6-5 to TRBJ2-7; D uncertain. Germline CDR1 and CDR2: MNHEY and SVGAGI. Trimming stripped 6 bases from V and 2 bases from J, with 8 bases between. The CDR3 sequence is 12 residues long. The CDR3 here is CASSYRAYEQYF. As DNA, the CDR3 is TGTGCCAGCAGCTACCGGGCCTACGAGCAGTACTTC.

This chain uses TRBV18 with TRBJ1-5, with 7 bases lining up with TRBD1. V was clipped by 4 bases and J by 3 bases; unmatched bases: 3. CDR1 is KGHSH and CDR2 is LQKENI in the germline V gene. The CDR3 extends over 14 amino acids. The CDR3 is CASSQGQPNQPQHF. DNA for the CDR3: TGTGCCAGCTCACAGGGACAGCCCAATCAGCCCCAGCATTTT.

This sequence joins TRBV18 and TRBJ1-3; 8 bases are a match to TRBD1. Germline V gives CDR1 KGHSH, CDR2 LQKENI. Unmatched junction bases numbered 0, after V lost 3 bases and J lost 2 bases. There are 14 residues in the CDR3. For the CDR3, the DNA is TGTGCCAGCTCACCGGACAGGGCTGGAAACACCATATATTTT. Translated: CASSPDRAGNTIYF.

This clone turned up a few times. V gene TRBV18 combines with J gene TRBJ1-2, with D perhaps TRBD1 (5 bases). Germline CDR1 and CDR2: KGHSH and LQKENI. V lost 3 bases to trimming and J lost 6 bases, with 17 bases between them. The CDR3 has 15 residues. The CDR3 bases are TGTGCCAGCTCACCGGCAGGGCGGACCCACCATGGCTACACCTTC. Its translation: CASSPAGRTHHGYTF.

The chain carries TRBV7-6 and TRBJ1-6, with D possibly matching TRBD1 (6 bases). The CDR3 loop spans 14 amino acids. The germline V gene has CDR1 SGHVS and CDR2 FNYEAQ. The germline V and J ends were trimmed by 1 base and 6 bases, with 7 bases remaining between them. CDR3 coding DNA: TGTGCCAGCAGCTTAGTACAGGGTAATTCACCCCTCCACTTT. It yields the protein CASSLVQGNSPLHF.

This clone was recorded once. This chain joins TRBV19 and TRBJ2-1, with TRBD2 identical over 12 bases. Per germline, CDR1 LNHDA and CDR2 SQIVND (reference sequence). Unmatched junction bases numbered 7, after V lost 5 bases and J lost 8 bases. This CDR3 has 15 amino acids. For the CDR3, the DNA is TGTGCCAGTAGTCCTACTAGCGGGGGGCGAGATGAGCAGTTCTTC. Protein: CASSPTSGGRDEQFF.

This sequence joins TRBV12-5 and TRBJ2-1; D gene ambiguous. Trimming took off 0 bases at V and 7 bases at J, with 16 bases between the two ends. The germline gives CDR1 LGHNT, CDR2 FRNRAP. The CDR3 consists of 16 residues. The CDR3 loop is CASGLVLSGHGNEQFF. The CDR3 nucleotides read TGTGCTAGTGGTTTGGTACTGTCAGGCCACGGTAATGAGCAGTTCTTC.

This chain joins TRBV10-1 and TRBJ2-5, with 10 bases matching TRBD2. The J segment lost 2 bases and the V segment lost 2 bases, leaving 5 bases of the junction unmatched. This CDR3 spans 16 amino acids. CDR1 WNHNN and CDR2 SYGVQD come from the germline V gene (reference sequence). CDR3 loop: CASSEGLAGEQETQYF. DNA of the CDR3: TGCGCCAGCAGTGAGGGGCTAGCGGGGGAACAAGAGACCCAGTACTTC.

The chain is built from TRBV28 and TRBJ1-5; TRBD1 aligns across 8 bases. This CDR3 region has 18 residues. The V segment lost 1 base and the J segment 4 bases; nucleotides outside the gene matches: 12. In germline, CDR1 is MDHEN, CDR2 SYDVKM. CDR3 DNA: TGTGCCAGCAGTTTATCTACAGGGGGACAGCGGATTAATCAGCCCCAGCATTTT. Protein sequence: CASSLSTGGQRINQPQHF.

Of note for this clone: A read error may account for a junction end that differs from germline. Here the CDR3 DNA reads TGTGCCAGCAACTTAAAGCGGGGGCCTCCAGGGGAGCAGTACTTC. This encodes CASNLKRGPPGEQYF. The chain recombines TRBV7-2 with TRBJ2-7, with 8 bases matching TRBD2. The V gene's germline CDR1 is SGHTA and CDR2 FQGNSA. The CDR3 covers 15 residues.

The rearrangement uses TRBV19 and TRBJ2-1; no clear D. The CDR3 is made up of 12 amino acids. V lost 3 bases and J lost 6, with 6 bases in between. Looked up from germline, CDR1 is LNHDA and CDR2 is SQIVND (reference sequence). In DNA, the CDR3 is TGTGCCAGTAGTATGAACTCCAATGAGCAGTTCTTC. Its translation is CASSMNSNEQFF.